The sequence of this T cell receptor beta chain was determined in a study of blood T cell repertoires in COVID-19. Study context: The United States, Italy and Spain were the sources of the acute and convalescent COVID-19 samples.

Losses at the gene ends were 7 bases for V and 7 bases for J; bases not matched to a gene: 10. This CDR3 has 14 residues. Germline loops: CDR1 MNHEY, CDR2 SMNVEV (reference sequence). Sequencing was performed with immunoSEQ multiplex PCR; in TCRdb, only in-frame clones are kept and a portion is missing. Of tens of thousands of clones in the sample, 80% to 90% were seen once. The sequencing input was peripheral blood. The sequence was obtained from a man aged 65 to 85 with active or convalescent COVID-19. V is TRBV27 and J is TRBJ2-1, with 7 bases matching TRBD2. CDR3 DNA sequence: TGTGCCAGCACGCGCGGCGGGAGTGTAAATGAGCAGTTCTTC. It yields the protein CASTRGGSVNEQFF.